The 21 T cell receptor beta chains given below trace back to one sample, sequenced in a study of shared clonotypes between healthy human individuals. Using immunoSEQ multiplex PCR, the repertoire was profiled, and TCRdb retains in-frame clones only, with some absent. The sample records 2 million to 2.5 million clones, 95% being singletons. The specimen sequenced was naive CD4+ T cells sorted from blood. Stated subset: CD45RA+ positively selected. Receptors originate from a man younger than 30 in good health.

The rearrangement joins TRBV29-1 to TRBJ2-7; no reliable D call. The germline V gene encodes CDR1 SQVTM and CDR2 ANQGSEA. The ends were cut back, 0 bases at V and 3 bases at J, with 9 bases in the middle. This CDR3 region has 13 residues. DNA of the CDR3: TGCAGCGTTGAAGATCCCACGGACTACGAGCAGTACTTC. As protein: CSVEDPTDYEQYF.

The rearrangement uses TRBV19 and TRBJ1-2; the match to TRBD1 covers 7 bases. After removal of 7 bases from V and 1 base from J, the junction contained 6 bases not matched to a gene. The CDR3 extends over 14 amino acids. The germline V gene has CDR1 LNHDA and CDR2 SQIVND (reference sequence). In DNA, the CDR3 is TGTGCCAGTAACCCGGACAGGAATAACTATGGCTACACCTTC. Protein product: CASNPDRNNYGYTF.

The chain couples TRBV5-1 to TRBJ2-6, with D possibly being TRBD1 (6 bases). The germline V gene encodes CDR1 SGHRS and CDR2 YFSETQ. This CDR3 has 19 amino acids. V lost 4 bases, J lost 0 bases, and 20 bases lay in between. This CDR3 is CASSPLQGPGSSGANVLTF. In DNA form, the CDR3 reads TGCGCCAGCAGCCCGTTACAGGGCCCTGGAAGCTCTGGGGCCAACGTCCTGACTTTC. Variable domain in full (rest from reference TRBV5-1 and TRBJ2-6): KAGVTQTPRYLIKTRGQQVTLSCSPISGHRSVSWYQQTPGQGLQFLFEYFSETQRNKGNFPGRFSGRQFSNSRSEMNVSTLELGDSALYLCASSPLQGPGSSGANVLTFGAGSRLTVL.

The chain combines TRBV10-3 with TRBJ1-6; D not resolved. CDR3 size: 16 residues. V gave up 0 bases and J gave up 6 bases, with 12 bases separating them. CDR1 ENHRY and CDR2 SYGVKD come from the germline V gene. The CDR3 here is CAISESSPGINSPLHF. CDR3 DNA sequence: TGTGCCATCAGTGAGTCGAGTCCGGGAATTAATTCACCCCTCCACTTT.

On this clone: Other nucleotide sequences from this sample produce the same CDR3. This chain connects TRBV18 to TRBJ2-1; 9 nucleotides agree with TRBD2. The CDR3 loop spans 17 amino acids. V dropped 0 bases and J dropped 2; count of bases not matched to a gene: 5. Germline CDR1 and CDR2: KGHSH and LQKENI. In nucleotides, the CDR3 is TGTGCCAGCTCACCACCGGGACTAGCAGTTACCTACAATGAGCAGTTCTTC. It specifies CASSPPGLAVTYNEQFF.

In regard to this clone: Different DNA sequences within this sample yield the same CDR3. The V gene is TRBV4-3, the J gene TRBJ2-7; 7 positions agree with TRBD2. The CDR3 covers 15 residues. Looked up from germline, CDR1 is LGHNA and CDR2 is YSLEER. Trimming removed 0 bases from V and 0 bases from J; junction bases left unmatched: 2. Here the CDR3 reads CASSQDRGGSYEQYF. DNA of the CDR3: TGCGCCAGCAGCCAAGATCGCGGGGGCTCCTACGAGCAGTACTTC.

V is TRBV10-1 and J is TRBJ2-7; TRBD2 aligns across 8 bases. Germline V lookup: CDR1 WNHNN, CDR2 SYGVQD (reference sequence). This CDR3 is built from 14 residues. Trimming cost V 10 bases and J 0 bases; bases outside gene matches: 8. The CDR3 loop reads CATEGRGASYEQYF. In DNA form, the CDR3 reads TGCGCCACCGAGGGGCGGGGGGCCTCCTACGAGCAGTACTTC.

The chain couples TRBV5-8 to TRBJ2-7; possibly TRBD2 for D (6 bases). Germline values: CDR1 SGHTS, CDR2 YDEGEE. The CDR3 has 13 residues. The ends were cut back, 7 bases at V and 4 bases at J, with 15 bases in the middle. CDR3 DNA: TGTGCCAGCGCCTTCGGAGGGTATTACGAGCAGTACTTC. This sequence encodes CASAFGGYYEQYF.

The chain joins TRBV11-2 to TRBJ2-7; D tentatively fits TRBD1 or TRBD2 (5 bases each). V was clipped by 3 bases and J by 4 bases, with 7 bases between them. The CDR3 contains 12 residues. Germline CDR1 and CDR2: SGHAT and FQNNGV. CDR3 nucleotide sequence: TGTGCCAGCAGCTTTGAGGGGTACGAGCAGTACTTC. It specifies CASSFEGYEQYF.

The chain combines TRBV15 with TRBJ1-6; D possibly corresponds to TRBD1 (5 bases). This CDR3 comprises 14 residues. CDR1 is LNHNV, CDR2 YYDKDF, per germline (reference sequence). V dropped 0 bases and J dropped 13 bases, with 13 bases sitting between them. Written as DNA, the CDR3 is TGTGCCACCAGCAGAGATAAAGGGGACTTTCCCCTCCACTTT. Residues: CATSRDKGDFPLHF.

As DNA, the CDR3 is TGTGCCAGCACGGGGGCCTACAATGAGCAGTTCTTC. This translates into CASTGAYNEQFF. The chain links TRBV6-1 to TRBJ2-1; a weak D match, TRBD2 (6 bases). The germline CDR1 and CDR2 sequences are MNHNS and SASEGT. The V end was cut by 7 bases, the J end by 2 bases, with 6 bases between. CDR3 length: 12 amino acids.

The rearrangement uses TRBV19 and TRBJ2-6; D gene unclear. Looked up from germline, CDR1 is LNHDA and CDR2 is SQIVND (reference sequence). V lost 2 bases and J 1 base, leaving 9 bases between the germline ends. This CDR3 spans 16 amino acids. CDR3 nucleotides: TGTGCCAGTAGTATAATGTTGGGGTCTGGGGCCAACGTCCTGACTTTC. This codes for CASSIMLGSGANVLTF.

This rearrangement joins TRBV5-6 to TRBJ2-7, with 8 nucleotides matching TRBD1. This CDR3 contains 15 residues. Germline CDR1 and CDR2: SGHDT and YYEEEE. J lost 0 bases, V lost 4 bases, and 6 bases had no gene match. The CDR3 region is CASSPPTGASYEQYF. The CDR3 nucleotides read TGTGCCAGCAGCCCCCCGACAGGGGCCTCCTACGAGCAGTACTTC.

The table lists this clone with a count of one. This sequence joins TRBV30 and TRBJ1-5, with a tentative D call TRBD1 (5 bases). Trimming removed 5 bases at V and 0 bases at J, with 5 bases between. CDR3 length: 12 residues. Germline-derived CDR1 and CDR2 are GTSNPN and SVGIG (reference sequence). The CDR3 spells CAWDSSNQPQHF. CDR3 DNA sequence: TGTGCCTGGGACAGTAGCAATCAGCCCCAGCATTTT.

The J gene is TRBJ2-7, the V gene TRBV30, with D possibly being TRBD2 (5 bases). V gave up 2 bases and J gave up 4 bases, with 9 bases separating them. Germline V gene lookup returns CDR1 GTSNPN and CDR2 SVGIG (reference sequence). The CDR3 loop spans 12 amino acids. CDR3 loop: CAWSPDWYEQYF. CDR3 DNA sequence: TGTGCCTGGAGTCCGGACTGGTACGAGCAGTACTTC.

This clone was seen a single time. The J gene is TRBJ1-5, the V gene TRBV12-5; unclear D gene. The CDR3 runs to 11 residues. Germline loops: CDR1 LGHNT, CDR2 FRNRAP. Trimming took 5 bases from V and 7 from J, leaving 6 bases between them. The CDR3 sequence: CASGPDQPQHF. In DNA form, the CDR3 reads TGTGCTAGTGGTCCAGACCAGCCCCAGCATTTT.

The J gene is TRBJ2-7, the V gene TRBV6-5; tentatively, D is TRBD1 (5 bases). The germline gives CDR1 MNHEY, CDR2 SVGAGI. CDR3 size: 14 residues. V was pared by 6 bases and J by 2 bases, with 14 bases between. CDR3 sequence reads: CASRAHRPPYEQYF. The DNA for the CDR3 is TGTGCCAGCAGGGCACACAGGCCCCCCTACGAGCAGTACTTC.

The rearrangement joins TRBV9 to TRBJ2-1, with 8 bases identical to TRBD2. Unmatched junction bases numbered 8, after V lost 0 bases and J lost 9 bases. This CDR3 has 15 amino acids. Germline V gives CDR1 SGDLS, CDR2 YYNGEE. The CDR3 nucleotides read TGTGCCAGCAGCGTAGAGGGTCCGGCGGGGGGTGAGCAGTTCTTC. Its translation is CASSVEGPAGGEQFF.

The chain couples TRBV18 to TRBJ1-5, with D possibly matching TRBD1 (6 bases). The germline V gene has CDR1 KGHSH and CDR2 LQKENI. The CDR3 totals 16 residues. V gave up 3 bases and J gave up 1 base, with 13 bases separating them. CDR3 region: CASSPAGAGSNQPQHF. CDR3 bases: TGTGCCAGCTCACCGGCGGGGGCAGGAAGCAATCAGCCCCAGCATTTT.

J is TRBJ2-6 and V is TRBV7-9; D unclear. With 5 bases removed from V and 0 bases from J, the gap between germline ends came to 8 bases. There are 15 residues in the CDR3. CDR1 is SEHNR and CDR2 is FQNEAQ in the germline V gene (reference sequence). CDR3 loop: CASSPMYSGANVLTF. For the CDR3, the DNA is TGTGCCAGCAGCCCTATGTACTCTGGGGCCAACGTCCTGACTTTC. Supplemented by reference TRBV7-9 and TRBJ2-6, the full variable domain reads DTGVSQNPRHKITKRGQNVTFRCDPISEHNRLYWYRQTLGQGPEFLTYFQNEAQLEKSRLLSDRFSAERPKGSFSTLEIQRTEQGDSAMYLCASSPMYSGANVLTFGAGSRLTVL.

The chain recombines TRBV5-4 with TRBJ2-1; D is tentatively TRBD1 or TRBD2 (5 bases each). V was pared by 4 bases and J by 8 bases, with 19 bases between. This CDR3 spans 15 amino acids. In germline, CDR1 is SGHNT, CDR2 YYREEE (reference sequence). Here the CDR3 DNA reads TGTGCCAGCAGCCCTGCCGGGACCGCAAGCTATGAGCAGTTCTTC. This gives the protein CASSPAGTASYEQFF.